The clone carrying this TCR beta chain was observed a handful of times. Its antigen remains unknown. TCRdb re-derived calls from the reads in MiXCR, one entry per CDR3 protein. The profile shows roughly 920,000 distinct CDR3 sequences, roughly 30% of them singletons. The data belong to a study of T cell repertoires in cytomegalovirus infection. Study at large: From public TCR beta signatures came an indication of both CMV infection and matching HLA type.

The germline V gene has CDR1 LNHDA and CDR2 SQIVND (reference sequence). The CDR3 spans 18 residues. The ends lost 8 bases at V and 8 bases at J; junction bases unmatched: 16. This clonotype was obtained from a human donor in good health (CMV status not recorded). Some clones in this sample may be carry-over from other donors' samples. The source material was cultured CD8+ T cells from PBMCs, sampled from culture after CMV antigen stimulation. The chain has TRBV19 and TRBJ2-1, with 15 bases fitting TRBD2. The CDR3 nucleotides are TGTGCCAGTCGGACTAGCGGGGGGGCCATTAGATACTTCGATGAGCAGTTCTTC. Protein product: CASRTSGGAIRYFDEQFF.